This TCR beta chain was found in a study of cytomegalovirus exposure and HLA in healthy donors (dated by TCRdb to 2016 to 2017). About the study as a whole: An earlier analysis of several hundred of the donors reported 276 Gb of sequence data and around 110 million unique TCR beta sequences obtained from about 200 million T cells. Because of strong linkage in the cohort, four to six DR-DQ haplotypes were treated as single units for association and clustering. Among some 410 genotyped donors of the cohort, an average of about 240,000 unique TCR beta nucleotide sequences were sequenced per donor, around 20% of them non-productive. To decide whether each TCR beta V gene segment behaved as functional or pseudogenic, an earlier analysis of several hundred of the donors relied on high-throughput TCR beta sequencing. Donor age, sex, ethnicity and CMV serostatus were compiled together with the repertoire data. Using immunosequencing, the study profiled T cell repertoires from 500 to 800 subjects and related those repertoires to cytomegalovirus serostatus. Of the roughly 430 genotyped donors, approximately 83% fell in the genetic ancestry cluster associated with self-reported Caucasian donors. Both class I and class II loci were covered by HLA typing, at four-digit resolution. An early release covering some 640 HLA-typed donors comprised approximately 300 gigabases of sequencing data and some 79 million unique TCR sequences. Rather than using new phenotypic data, the later analysis identified candidate immune exposures from TCR beta sequences and from how often those sequences occurred across donors. A later genetic analysis took genome-wide SNP genotypes for about 60% of the roughly 670 donors and used that subset as a discovery cohort. To predict cytomegalovirus infection status, the study brought together high-throughput TCR immunosequencing, statistical association of individual TCRs with disease status, and machine learning. To study patterns of TCR occurrence, a later analysis re-analyzed previously published TCR beta repertoires from hundreds of donors and added high-resolution HLA genotyping. The study was designed to test whether signatures of past pathogen exposure could be identified by cataloging public T cell receptors. Along with the roughly 700-subject first cohort, a separate validation cohort of around 120 different subjects was used. Typing coverage differed by locus: A, B, C, DRB1 and DQB1 were typed in roughly 620-640 donors, DQA1 in 500 to 550, DPA1 in over 600, and DPB1 in just under 480. All discovery cohort repertoires had been generated using a single sequencing platform.

The cohort consisted of some 730 healthy bone marrow donors. All cohort members were sampled while nominally healthy, although unrecorded immune exposures were likely present. The donor tested CMV seronegative, placing the donor among the roughly 400 seronegative members of the cohort. Each donor provided a peripheral blood sample, and peripheral blood mononuclear cells were used for TCR beta sequencing. The Qiagen DNeasy Blood Extraction Kit was used to extract genomic DNA from the blood cell samples. Results and caveats for the whole study, not just this receptor: The only immune exposure information available for the cohort was CMV serostatus. The cohort was sequenced for TCR beta chains only, and without alpha or paired-chain data the features that could be detected were limited. Correlated functional status among segregating V segments might be attributable to linkage disequilibrium, but an unknown experimental factor could not be ruled out. In a later analysis, HLA-associated TCR beta chains showed more clonal expansion and lower generation probabilities than non-associated chains that were equally common. Cytomegalovirus status was reported to be diagnosed by the classifier with high specificity and sensitivity in both the original and validation cohorts. Because some donors lacked HLA typing at each locus, the association tests relied only on the typed subset. A group of highly shared sequence variants was considered likely to be a technical artifact of the sequencing pipeline. The presence/absence analyses assumed that sequencing depth was roughly uniform across donors, and that assumption may not be true. In a later analysis, several top co-occurrence clusters were reported to appear linked to parvovirus B19, influenza, CMV and Epstein-Barr virus. Assigning TCR associations to individual alleles was difficult when HLA alleles, especially DR and DQ, strongly co-occurred. Across donors, most TCR sequences were observed very rarely, whereas some public TCRs were present in many individuals. Compared with the approximately 670-donor mean, donors in an Asian-associated ancestry cluster had fewer N-insertions in productive TCRs, according to a later genetic analysis. The authors suggested that the approach could potentially be extended to other disease states and immunological phenotypes. Because counts were too low, 15 to 20 rarely observed V segments, including chromosome 9 orphons, were excluded from the earlier analysis of 587 of the donors. In an earlier analysis of some 540 of the donors, most TCR beta V segments appeared in productive rearrangements about 87% or about 30% of the time, broadly matching IMGT annotations. In vitro tests confirmed that a few of the cytomegalovirus-associated TCR beta chains recognize cytomegalovirus antigens. In a later analysis, 16,951 TCR beta sequences were associated with specific HLA alleles at a false discovery rate of 0.05. Most CMV-associated TCR beta chains appeared to be HLA-restricted in a later analysis, and the HLA associations seemed to be driven largely by CMV exposure. A later genetic analysis associated a missense DCLRE1C variant with V-gene and J-gene trimming of TCR beta chains, and an independent cohort replicated the association. A later analysis found that TCR association rates varied across HLA loci, with DRB1 alleles showing the most associated TCRs and HLA-C alleles the fewest. In the study, about 150 TCR beta chains were listed as associated with cytomegalovirus. A further reported finding was that TCR beta sequences accurately predicted the HLA-A and HLA-B alleles for most subjects in the first cohort. Some IMGT-functional V segments, including TRBV6-2 and TRBV6-3, could not be distinguished by the 87-base-pair reads and were therefore excluded.

Details on this clone: It has no known antigen specificity. Base quality data are lacking; no much larger clone is found one base away.

The V end loses 0 bases and the J end loses 1 base, and a stretch of 12 bases separates them. Via the germline V gene (reference sequence), CDR1 is LNHNV and CDR2 YYDKDF. The CDR3, cysteine through phenylalanine, is 17 amino acids long. Only the CDR3 DNA is retained, 51 bases long and in frame from the first base. The protocol used for the library was the immunoSEQ multiplex PCR assay. A mixture of 60 forward primers for TCR Vbeta segments and 13 reverse primers for TCR Jbeta segments was used in the multiplex PCR. The CDR3 region of rearranged TCR beta genes was amplified from genomic DNA with a multiplex PCR assay. Amplified TCR beta libraries were sequenced as 87-base-pair reads on the Illumina HiSeq System. The original methods were these. A later analysis counted around 72 million unique TCR beta chains across the 500 to 850 repertoires, and 9 million to 14 million of these chains were shared by at least two donors. Raw reads were error-corrected and collapsed into unique sequences with a nearest-neighbor algorithm that merged closely related sequences to remove PCR and sequencing errors. CDR3 sequences were aligned to IMGT reference sequences to assign V, D and J gene segments. For a sequence to be retained, at least a six-nucleotide match to both a V gene segment and a J gene segment was required. A rearrangement counted as productive if the CDR3 had no stop codons and remained in frame with V and J, and every other rearrangement counted as non-productive. Following IMGT convention, CDR3 was defined as the stretch from the second conserved V-encoded cysteine to the conserved J-encoded phenylalanine. The earlier analysis of about 530 of the donors excluded any sequence lacking an unambiguous match to a single V gene segment. In an earlier analysis of a few hundred of the donors, V segments were called functional above 56.7% productive rearrangements and were called segregating when the between-donor standard deviation exceeded 5%. A statistical classification framework was built to diagnose cytomegalovirus status from the catalog of TCR beta chain sequences. A later analysis assigned V and J genes by comparing TCR nucleotide sequences with IMGT/GENE-DB human TR gene sequences. Using the TCRdist pipeline, a later analysis assigned CDR3 sequences along with most-parsimonious VDJ recombination scenarios. In a later analysis, each TCR beta chain was defined by its CDR3 amino acid sequence together with its V-gene family, and reads lacking a unique V-gene family were excluded. To address suspected cross-contamination and a sequencing artifact, a later analysis removed around 590 highly shared, low-generation-probability nucleotide sequences. For each public chain, a later analysis derived a clonal expansion index from normalized ranks of inferred template counts within each repertoire. Generation probabilities in a later analysis came from a VDJ recombination model fitted to out-of-frame rearrangements, and those results were checked against IGoR. In a later analysis, hypergeometric tests were used to score TCR-TCR, TCR-HLA and TCR-CMV co-occurrence, with a repertoire-size bias correction applied to TCR pairs. False discovery rates were estimated in a later analysis by permuting HLA or CMV assignments 20 times. In a later analysis, co-occurring TCRs were grouped with DBSCAN, and TCRdist sequence similarity was added when clustering was performed within HLA-allele-positive subsets. Repertoires with fewer than 30,000 or more than 120,000 public chains were left out of co-occurrence clustering, as were a handful of repertoires with anomalous nucleotide sharing. TCRdb carries this immuneACCESS record with in-frame sequences only. Its versions omit some clonotypes, under half of them owing to an unresolved V gene in the studies checked, with the rest unexplained. V, J and clone size derive from that table, while D and trimming were established from the DNA sequence. The sample records about 130,000 clones, 80% of which are singletons. About 2.6% of the sample is in the top ten clones.

The sequencing input was PBMCs. The sequence links TRBV15 to TRBJ2-2; the D gene is perhaps TRBD1, on 5 matching bases. The TCR was taken from a man aged 30-40 years in good health and CMV-seronegative. CDR3 sequence: CATSRDILGENTGELFF. Read as DNA, the sequence is TGTGCCACCAGCAGAGATATTTTAGGGGAGAACACCGGGGAGCTGTTTTTT.